This entry is about one T cell receptor beta chain. No antigen is known for it. The source of the sample is a study of T cell repertoires in cytomegalovirus infection. TCRdb passed the reads through MiXCR, listing each CDR3 protein once. The table lists roughly 730,000 distinct CDR3 sequences, approximately 33% of them singletons. The receptor was isolated from a human donor in good health (CMV status not recorded). Some clones in this sample may be carry-over from other donors' samples. This specimen consisted of cultured PBMCs, obtained from culture after CMV antigen stimulation.

CDR3 DNA sequence: TGCGCCAGCAGCCAAGATACGGCGGTTAATGAAAAACTGTTTTTT. Translating gives CASSQDTAVNEKLFF. The chain is built from TRBV4-1 and TRBJ1-4; D gene ambiguous. The CDR3 has 15 residues. Germline V CDR1 and CDR2: MGHRA, YSYEKL. V was clipped by 0 bases and J by 4 bases, with 9 bases between them.